This T cell receptor (beta chain) was captured by sequencing in a study of T cells after yellow fever vaccination. This CDR3 has 12 amino acids. In germline, CDR1 is SQVTM, CDR2 ANQGSEA. V was clipped by 2 bases and J by 8 bases, with 9 bases between them. TCRdb reprocessed the 5' RACE reads with MiXCR, giving one entry per CDR3 protein. The sample shows roughly 310,000 distinct CDR3 sequences, approximately 3.9% of them seen only once. Study-level points and caveats: Subsequent booster samples again held most clones from primary vaccination (96% CD4, about 86% CD8). On re-exposure, the response was weaker but peaked faster, at day 5 versus 15.

This clonotype was observed many times. The antigen remains undetermined. The chain uses TRBV29-1 and TRBJ2-2, with D unclear. The sequencing here drew on PBMCs, taken on the day of the yellow fever booster vaccination. This TCR came from a man younger than 35 who received the YFV17D yellow fever vaccine. This chain's CDR3 is CSVESGLGELFF. The CDR3 coding sequence is TGCAGCGTTGAATCCGGATTGGGGGAGCTGTTTTTT.